This T cell receptor (beta chain) is drawn from a study of blood T cell repertoires in COVID-19. Study at large: PBMCs, B-cell-depleted T cells, or T cells were the source of the cDNA or gDNA that made up the material.

Participants, about 18 to 89 years old, spanned more than 20 US areas. Within 2 weeks before study entry, exposed participants met a COVID-19 case. Trimming pared 3 bases from V and 1 base from J, leaving 8 bases between. This CDR3 has 14 amino acids. From germline, CDR1 is LGHDT and CDR2 YNNKEL (reference sequence). Profiled with immunoSEQ multiplex PCR; TCRdb holds only in-frame clones, not every one. The sample has about 350,000 clones, roughly 90% seen once. The chain recombines TRBV3-1 (or the pseudogene TRBV3-2) with TRBJ2-3; D is perhaps TRBD2 (5 bases). Sequences were obtained from PBMCs or T cells enriched from blood (not recorded which). This TCR came from a woman aged 25 to 39 who had been exposed to COVID-19. The DNA for the CDR3 is TGTGCCAGCAGCCATCTAGCAGGCACAGATACGCAGTATTTT. Its protein product is CASSHLAGTDTQYF.